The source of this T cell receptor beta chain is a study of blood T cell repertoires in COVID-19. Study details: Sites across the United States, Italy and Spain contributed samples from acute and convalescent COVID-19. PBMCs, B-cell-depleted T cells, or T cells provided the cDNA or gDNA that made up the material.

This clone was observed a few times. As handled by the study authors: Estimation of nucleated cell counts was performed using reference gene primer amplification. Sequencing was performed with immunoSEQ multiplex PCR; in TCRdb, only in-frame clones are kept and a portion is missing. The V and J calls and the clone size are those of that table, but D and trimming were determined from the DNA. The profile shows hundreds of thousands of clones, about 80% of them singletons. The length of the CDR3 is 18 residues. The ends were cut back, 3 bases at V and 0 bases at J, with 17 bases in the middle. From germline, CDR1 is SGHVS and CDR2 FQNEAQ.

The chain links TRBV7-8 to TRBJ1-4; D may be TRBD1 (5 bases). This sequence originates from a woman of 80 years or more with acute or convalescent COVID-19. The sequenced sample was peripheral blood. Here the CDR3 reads CASSFDLGATSTNEKLFF. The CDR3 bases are TGTGCCAGCAGCTTCGACCTTGGGGCGACCTCAACTAATGAAAAACTGTTTTTT.